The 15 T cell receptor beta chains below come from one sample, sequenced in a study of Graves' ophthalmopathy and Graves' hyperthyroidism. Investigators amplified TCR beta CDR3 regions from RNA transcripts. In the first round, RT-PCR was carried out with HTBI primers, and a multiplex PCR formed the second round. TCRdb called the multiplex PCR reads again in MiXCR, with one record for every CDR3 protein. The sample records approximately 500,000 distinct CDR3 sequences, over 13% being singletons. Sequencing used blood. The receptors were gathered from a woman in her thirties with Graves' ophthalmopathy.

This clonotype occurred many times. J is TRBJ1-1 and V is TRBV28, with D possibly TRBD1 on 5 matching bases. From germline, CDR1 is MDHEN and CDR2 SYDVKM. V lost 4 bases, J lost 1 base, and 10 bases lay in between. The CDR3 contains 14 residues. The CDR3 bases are TGTGCCAGCAGTTGGGACCGCTCGAACACTGAAGCTTTCTTT. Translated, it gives CASSWDRSNTEAFF.

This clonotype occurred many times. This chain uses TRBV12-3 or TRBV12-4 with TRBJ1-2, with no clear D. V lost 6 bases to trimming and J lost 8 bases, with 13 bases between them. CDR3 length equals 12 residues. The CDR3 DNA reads TGTGCCAGCAGCCCGAGTCCGGCAGGCTACACCTTC. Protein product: CASSPSPAGYTF.

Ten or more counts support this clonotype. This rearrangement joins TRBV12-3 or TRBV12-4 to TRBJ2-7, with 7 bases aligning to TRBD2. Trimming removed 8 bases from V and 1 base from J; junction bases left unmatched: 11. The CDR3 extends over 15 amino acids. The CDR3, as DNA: TGTGCCAGCTCCTTAGGGGAGGGCCCGTCCTACGAGCAGTACTTC. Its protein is CASSLGEGPSYEQYF.

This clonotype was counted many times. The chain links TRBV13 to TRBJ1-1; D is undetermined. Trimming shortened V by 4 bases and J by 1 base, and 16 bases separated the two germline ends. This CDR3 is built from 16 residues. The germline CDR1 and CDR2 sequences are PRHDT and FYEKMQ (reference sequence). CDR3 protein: CASSSYLLTKNTEAFF. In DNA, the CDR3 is TGTGCCAGCAGCTCCTACCTCCTGACAAAGAACACTGAAGCTTTCTTT.

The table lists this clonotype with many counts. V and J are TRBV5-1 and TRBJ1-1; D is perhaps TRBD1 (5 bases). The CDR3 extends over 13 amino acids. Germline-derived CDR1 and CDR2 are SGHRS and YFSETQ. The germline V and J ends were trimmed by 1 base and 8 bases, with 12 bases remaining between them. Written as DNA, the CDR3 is TGCGCCAGCAGCTTGCCGACAGAGAGGGAAGCTTTCTTT. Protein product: CASSLPTEREAFF.

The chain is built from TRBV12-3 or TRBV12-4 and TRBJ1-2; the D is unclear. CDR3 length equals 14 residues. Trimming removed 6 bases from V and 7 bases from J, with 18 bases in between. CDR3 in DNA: TGTGCCAGCAGCAATACGCTCCGGACGGGTGGCTACACCTTC. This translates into CASSNTLRTGGYTF.

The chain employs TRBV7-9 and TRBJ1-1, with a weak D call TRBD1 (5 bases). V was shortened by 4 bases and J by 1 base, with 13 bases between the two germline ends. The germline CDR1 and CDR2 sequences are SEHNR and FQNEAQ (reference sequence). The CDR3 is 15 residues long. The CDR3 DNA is TGTGCCAGCAGCTCCTCCGACAGACGGAACACTGAAGCTTTCTTT. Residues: CASSSSDRRNTEAFF.

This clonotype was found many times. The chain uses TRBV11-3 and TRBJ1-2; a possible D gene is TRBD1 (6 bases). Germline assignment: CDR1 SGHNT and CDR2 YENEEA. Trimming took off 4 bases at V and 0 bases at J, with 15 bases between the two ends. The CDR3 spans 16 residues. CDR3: CASSSLGGRTNYGYTF. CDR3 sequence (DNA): TGTGCCAGCAGCTCCCTGGGGGGGCGTACTAACTATGGCTACACCTTC.

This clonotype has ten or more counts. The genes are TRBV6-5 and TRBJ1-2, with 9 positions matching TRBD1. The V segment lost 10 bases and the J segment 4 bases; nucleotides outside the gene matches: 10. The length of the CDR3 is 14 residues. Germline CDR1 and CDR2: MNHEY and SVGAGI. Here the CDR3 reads CATESGTGFYGYTF. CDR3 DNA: TGTGCCACCGAATCCGGGACAGGGTTCTATGGCTACACCTTC.

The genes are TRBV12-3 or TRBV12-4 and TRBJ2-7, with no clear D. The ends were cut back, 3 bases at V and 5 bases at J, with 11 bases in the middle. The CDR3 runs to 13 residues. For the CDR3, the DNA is TGTGCCAGCAGTTTTGTTAAGGCCCACGAGCAGTACTTC. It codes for CASSFVKAHEQYF.

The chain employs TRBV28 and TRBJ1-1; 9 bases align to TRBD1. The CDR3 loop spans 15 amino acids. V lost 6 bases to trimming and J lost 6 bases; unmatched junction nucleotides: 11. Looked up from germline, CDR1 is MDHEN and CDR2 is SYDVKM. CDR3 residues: CASSSPYRQGAEAFF. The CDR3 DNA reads TGTGCCAGCAGCTCGCCCTACAGACAGGGGGCTGAAGCTTTCTTT.

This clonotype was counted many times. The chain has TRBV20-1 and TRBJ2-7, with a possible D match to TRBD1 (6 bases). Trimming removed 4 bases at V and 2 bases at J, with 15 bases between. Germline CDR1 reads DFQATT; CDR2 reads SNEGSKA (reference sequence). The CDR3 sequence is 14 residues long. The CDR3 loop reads CSATSGDTAYEQYF. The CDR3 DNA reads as TGCAGTGCTACCAGTGGGGACACAGCCTACGAGCAGTACTTC.

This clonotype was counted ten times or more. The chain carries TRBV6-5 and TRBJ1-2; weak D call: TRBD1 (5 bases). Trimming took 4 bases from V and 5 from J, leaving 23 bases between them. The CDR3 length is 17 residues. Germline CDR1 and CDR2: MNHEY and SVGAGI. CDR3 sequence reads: CASSSPSTSGFRYGYTF. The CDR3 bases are TGTGCCAGCAGTTCACCCTCCACCTCAGGGTTTAGATATGGCTACACCTTC.

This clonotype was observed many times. CDR3 amino acids: CASSLARVNQETQYF. As DNA, the CDR3 is TGTGCCAGCAGTTTAGCCAGGGTTAATCAAGAGACCCAGTACTTC. The chain has TRBV28 and TRBJ2-5; D possibly corresponds to TRBD1 (5 bases). The CDR3 runs 15 residues. With 2 bases removed from V and 2 bases from J, the gap between germline ends came to 12 bases. CDR1 MDHEN and CDR2 SYDVKM come from the germline V gene.

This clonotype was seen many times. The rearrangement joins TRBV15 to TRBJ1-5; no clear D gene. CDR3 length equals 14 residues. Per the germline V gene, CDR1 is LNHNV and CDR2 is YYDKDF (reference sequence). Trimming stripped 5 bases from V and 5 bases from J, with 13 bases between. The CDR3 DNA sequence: TGTGCCACCAGCGACGGGAGGGAACATCAGCCCCAGCATTTT. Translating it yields CATSDGREHQPQHF.